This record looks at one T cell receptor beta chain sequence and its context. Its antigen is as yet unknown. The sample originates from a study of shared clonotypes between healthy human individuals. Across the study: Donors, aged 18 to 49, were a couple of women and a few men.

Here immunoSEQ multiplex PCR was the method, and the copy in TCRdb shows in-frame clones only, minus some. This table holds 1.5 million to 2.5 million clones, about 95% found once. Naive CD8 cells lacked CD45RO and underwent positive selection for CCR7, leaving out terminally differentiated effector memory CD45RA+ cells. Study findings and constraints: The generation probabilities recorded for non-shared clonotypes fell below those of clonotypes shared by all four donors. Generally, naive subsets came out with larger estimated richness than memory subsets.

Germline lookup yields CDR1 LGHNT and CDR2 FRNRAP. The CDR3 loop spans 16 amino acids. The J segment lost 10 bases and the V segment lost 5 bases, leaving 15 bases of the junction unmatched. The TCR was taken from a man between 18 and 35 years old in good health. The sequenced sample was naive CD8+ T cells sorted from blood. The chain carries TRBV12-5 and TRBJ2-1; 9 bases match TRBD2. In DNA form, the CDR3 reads TGTGCTAGTGGTCCGATCAGCCCGGGACTAGCCGTCGAGCAGTTCTTC. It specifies CASGPISPGLAVEQFF.